The rows below give T cell receptor beta chains drawn from one sample of a study of vaccination effects on CD4 cells after COVID-19. Clones were sequenced by immunoSEQ multiplex PCR, and TCRdb holds only the in-frame ones, with some missing. The sample records 21,000 or so clones, under 75% being singletons. These receptors' antigens are unknown. Specimen: CD4+ T cells from PBMCs cultured with a peptide pool, collected before COVID-19 vaccination. Receptor source: a human donor who had a prior SARS-CoV-2 infection. CDR3s leave out the opening cysteine and the closing phenylalanine or tryptophan.

v_gene	j_gene	CDR3aa
TRBV6-6	TRBJ2-3	ASSFRRGRTDTQY
TRBV30	TRBJ1-6	AWSSSGSSPLH
TRBV19	TRBJ1-5	ASSRAWQPQH
TRBV24-1	TRBJ1-2	ATSDATPGGKGYT
TRBV7-2	TRBJ2-7	ASSLGTSGVGYEQY
TRBV5-1	TRBJ2-7	ASSLVGTTMEEQY
TRBV18	TRBJ2-2	ASSPPRASGSAGELF
TRBV30	TRBJ2-3	AWASPRGATDTQY
TRBV7-9	TRBJ2-7	ASSLGYYEQY
TRBV21-1	TRBJ2-1	ASSKVAGGNGQF
TRBV6-5	TRBJ2-3	ASSGTSGGYTQY
TRBV7-6	TRBJ2-7	ASSFSVGPPYEQY
TRBV4-2	TRBJ2-1	ASSQDSGPTYNEQF
TRBV6-5	TRBJ1-3	ASSYSRQTAGNTIY
TRBV11-1	TRBJ2-7	ASSLRNEQY
TRBV10-3	TRBJ2-5	AISDPTSGTQETQY
TRBV5-6	TRBJ1-2	ASSFITDYGYT
TRBV6-5	TRBJ2-2	ASSYLATGELF
TRBV4-1	TRBJ1-6	ASSPHAGGSSYNSPLH
TRBV7-6	TRBJ2-1	ASSSIVSGGAYNEQF
TRBV6-5	TRBJ1-1	ASSYDRRGTEAF
TRBV5-4	TRBJ2-1	ASSAGLAGGYNEQF
TRBV12-3/TRBV12-4	TRBJ1-1	ASSSGGATEAF
TRBV25-1	TRBJ2-3	ATTGLAGWGRDTQY
TRBV18	TRBJ2-5	ASSPYGNYQETQY
TRBV9	TRBJ1-1	ASSGVTGGVSEAF
TRBV7-9	TRBJ2-5	ASSSGQEFSETQY
TRBV11-2	TRBJ2-7	ASSERQGPSYEQY
TRBV11-1	TRBJ1-2	ASSQRDSYGYT
TRBV5-1	TRBJ2-3	ASSLDRGAGTTDTQY
TRBV6-1	TRBJ1-6	ASSEGEGSPLH
TRBV9	TRBJ2-7	ASSVDSGSSYEQY
TRBV5-1	TRBJ2-5	ASSVGTSGDRETQY
TRBV2	TRBJ1-4	ASSGGRGNEKLF
TRBV6-5	TRBJ2-7	ASSSIGTVSYEQY
TRBV4-1	TRBJ2-7	ASSQDWQEGREQY
TRBV7-9	TRBJ2-3	ASILAGGWFDTQY
TRBV27	TRBJ2-1	ASSLSYPLAGDHNEQF
TRBV7-9	TRBJ2-7	ASSLETGTHYEQY
TRBV7-2	TRBJ2-3	ASSLQQGTDTQY
TRBV29-1	TRBJ2-3	SATGARTDTQY
TRBV4-2	TRBJ2-5	ASSQTGTSEETQY
TRBV4-2	TRBJ2-4	ASSQGSTLGGDIQY
TRBV9	TRBJ1-1	ASSDGQLNTEAF
TRBV12-3/TRBV12-4	TRBJ2-7	ASRGQGNNEQY
TRBV2	TRBJ2-7	ASNRDLFSYEQY
TRBV6-5	TRBJ2-7	ATKERAGIYEQY
TRBV12-3/TRBV12-4	TRBJ1-6	ASSRVGSPLH
TRBV6-4	TRBJ1-2	ASRPGHLTGQGYGYT